The entry below describes one TCR beta chain. Its antigen is undetermined. This sample was taken from a study of cytomegalovirus exposure and HLA in healthy donors. Looking at the study overall: In an early release, HLA-typed donors contributed 80 million to 95 million unique TCR sequences.

The length of the CDR3 is 13 residues. Trimming left V 2 bases short and J 3 bases short, with 8 bases between. Germline CDR1 is MNHEY and CDR2 is SVGAGI. General study results and limits: Later work associated 17,000 or so TCR beta sequences with HLA alleles at 0.05 false discovery rate. Sequences of the TCR beta chain were said to predict the HLA-A and HLA-B alleles of most subjects accurately.

60 Vbeta and 13 Jbeta primers were used in PCR. Repertoires were generated with immunoSEQ multiplex PCR, while TCRdb's copy carries only in-frame clones and drops some. Here the sample spans about 210,000 clones, approximately 81% being singletons. The sequence was collected from a girl aged 2-10 years in good health and CMV-seronegative. This chain joins TRBV6-5 and TRBJ2-7; no definite D call. Sample: PBMCs. CDR3 bases: TGTGCCAGCAGTTACCGTACCGGCTACGAGCAGTACTTC. Amino acid sequence: CASSYRTGYEQYF.